A single sample is the source of the 5 T cell receptor beta chains below, sequenced in a study of cytomegalovirus exposure and HLA in healthy donors. PCR primers comprised 60 Vbeta and 13 Jbeta primers. Measured with immunoSEQ multiplex PCR; TCRdb has only the in-frame clones, and not every one. The table shows roughly 120,000 clones, with around 79% occurring only once. The sequenced sample was PBMCs. These TCRs come from a woman in her thirties or forties in good health and CMV-seropositive.

The V gene is TRBV4-1, the J gene TRBJ1-3, with unresolved D. V lost 0 bases to trimming and J lost 0 bases, with 9 bases between them. The CDR3 length is 16 residues. CDR1 and CDR2 from the germline V gene are MGHRA and YSYEKL. The CDR3 sequence: CASSQERRSSGNTIYF. In DNA form, the CDR3 reads TGCGCCAGCAGCCAAGAGAGGAGGAGCTCTGGAAACACCATATATTTT.

This clone was counted once. J is TRBJ2-1 and V is TRBV7-2; D not resolved. CDR1 and CDR2 (germline): SGHTA, FQGNSA. Between the trimmed V and J ends, which lost 5 bases and 10 bases, there was a span of 9 bases. The CDR3 extends over 11 amino acids. Here the CDR3 reads CASSPRSEQFF. The CDR3 DNA reads TGTGCCAGCAGCCCCCGGTCGGAGCAGTTCTTC.

The rearrangement uses TRBV6-4 and TRBJ2-1, with TRBD2 matching over 11 bases. After removal of 2 bases from V and 10 bases from J, the junction contained 10 bases not matched to a gene. This CDR3 spans 16 amino acids. CDR1 is MRHNA, CDR2 SNTAGT, per germline. Here the CDR3 reads CASSDRELAGDREQFF. The CDR3 nucleotides are TGTGCCAGCAGTGACCGTGAACTAGCGGGAGACCGGGAGCAGTTCTTC.

This clone was found once. This chain links TRBV5-1 with TRBJ2-7, with 7 bases identical to TRBD1. J gave up 2 bases and V 0 bases, and 5 bases lay outside the gene matches. The germline V gene has CDR1 SGHRS and CDR2 YFSETQ. This CDR3 region has 15 residues. CDR3 loop: CASSLATGDPYEQYF. The DNA of the CDR3 is TGCGCCAGCAGCTTGGCAACAGGGGATCCCTACGAGCAGTACTTC.

This chain uses TRBV2 with TRBJ1-5; D possibly corresponds to TRBD1 (6 bases). Germline values: CDR1 SNHLY, CDR2 FYNNEI. The CDR3 spans 15 residues. Trimming took 7 bases from V and 1 from J, leaving 14 bases between them. The CDR3 DNA reads as TGTGCCAGCACCGAAGGTGGACAGAGCAATCAGCCCCAGCATTTT. It yields the protein CASTEGGQSNQPQHF.